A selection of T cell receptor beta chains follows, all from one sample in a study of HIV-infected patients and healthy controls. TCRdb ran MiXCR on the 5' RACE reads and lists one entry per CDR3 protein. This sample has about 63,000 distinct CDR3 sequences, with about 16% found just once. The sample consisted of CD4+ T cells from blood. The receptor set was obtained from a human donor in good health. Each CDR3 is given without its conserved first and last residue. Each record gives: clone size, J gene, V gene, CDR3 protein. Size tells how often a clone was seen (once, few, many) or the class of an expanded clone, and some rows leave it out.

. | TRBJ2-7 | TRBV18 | ASSPGQQLYEQY
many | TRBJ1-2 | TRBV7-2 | ASSRGPLVPYGYT
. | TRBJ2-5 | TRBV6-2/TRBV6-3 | ASRLWSSETQY
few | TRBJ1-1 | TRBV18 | ASSPSDRGNTEAF
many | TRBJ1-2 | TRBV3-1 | ASSQFDAATNGYT
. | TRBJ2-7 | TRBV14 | ASSVSGALPEQY
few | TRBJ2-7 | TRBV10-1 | ASSERETRKGPEQY
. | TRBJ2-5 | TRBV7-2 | ASSLSGPETQY
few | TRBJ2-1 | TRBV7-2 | ASRSRAGTGYPEQF
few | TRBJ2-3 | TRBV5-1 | ASSPQTPVRGSTDTQY
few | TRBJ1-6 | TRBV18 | ASLQGGVYNSPLH
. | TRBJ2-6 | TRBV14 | ASSPEGVSGANVLT
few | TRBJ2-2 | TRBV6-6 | ASRAQDTGELF
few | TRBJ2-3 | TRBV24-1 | ATSEKTSGRPSDTQY
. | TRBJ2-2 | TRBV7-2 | ASSSGTVSTGELF
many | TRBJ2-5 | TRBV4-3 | ASSQGLTGKGQTQY
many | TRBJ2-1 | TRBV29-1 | TFERGRNEQF
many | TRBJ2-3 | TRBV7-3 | ASSLRALPGRTDTQY
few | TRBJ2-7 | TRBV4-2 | ASSPRQGDYEQY